This is a list of T cell receptor beta chains from one sample in a study of blood T cell repertoires in COVID-19. Method: immunoSEQ multiplex PCR; TCRdb's copy keeps in-frame clones and lacks some. The table records 210,000 or so clones, 84% of them present only once. Sequences were obtained from peripheral blood. The source of these receptors is a woman older than 75 with COVID-19, enrolled during active disease. Both conserved end residues are part of each CDR3. D genes are given only for firm matches. Only part of the rows carry a size: once, few, many, or a class if the clone is expanded.

>NA|TRBV19|TRBJ1-1|NA
TGTGCCAGTCTCCAGTTCGGGGTAGGCACTGAAGCTTTCTTT
CASLQFGVGTEAFF
>TRBD2|TRBV2|TRBJ2-2|NA
TGTGCCACCGGGACTAGCGGGGTTAGTGGGGAGCTGTTTTTT
CATGTSGVSGELFF
>NA|TRBV3-1/TRBV3-2|TRBJ2-1|NA
TGTGCCAGCAGCCCCCAACAGGGACCTAAGTTCTTC
CASSPQQGPKFF
>NA|TRBV6-6|TRBJ2-1|NA
TGTGCCAGCAGCCTTCGGTCCCGAAACCACTACAATGAGCAGTTCTTC
CASSLRSRNHYNEQFF
>NA|TRBV27|TRBJ1-1|NA
TGTGCCAGCAGTGTTGCGGGGACTGAAGCTTTCTTT
CASSVAGTEAFF
>TRBD1|TRBV3-1/TRBV3-2|TRBJ1-5|NA
TGTGCCAGCAGCCGGGGGACAGGGTCGGGTCAGCCCCAGCATTTT
CASSRGTGSGQPQHF
>TRBD1|TRBV7-9|TRBJ2-5|NA
TGTGCCAGCAGTTCCGGGACAGGGGGCCCCACGTACCAAGAGACCCAGTACTTC
CASSSGTGGPTYQETQYF
>NA|TRBV3-1/TRBV3-2|TRBJ1-1|NA
TGTGCCAGCAGACAGGGAACGACTGAAGCTTTCTTT
CASRQGTTEAFF
>NA|TRBV5-5|TRBJ1-2|NA
TGTGCCAGCAGCTTGAGGGGTGGGGACTATGGCTACACCTTC
CASSLRGGDYGYTF
>TRBD1|TRBV6-5|TRBJ2-7|NA
TGTGCCACCATCCGGGACAGCGCCTCCTACGAGCAGTACTTC
CATIRDSASYEQYF
>NA|TRBV12-3/TRBV12-4|TRBJ1-1|NA
TGTGCCAGCAGGGGTAGCGGCACTGAAGCTTTCTTT
CASRGSGTEAFF
>NA|TRBV6-1|TRBJ2-2|once
TGTGCCAGCGCCGTGGGGGCGGGCGGGGAGCTGTTTTTT
CASAVGAGGELFF
>TRBD1|TRBV7-2|TRBJ1-2|NA
TGTGCCAGCAGCTTAACCGACAGGGGTGTTGGCTACACCTTC
CASSLTDRGVGYTF
>NA|TRBV13|TRBJ2-1|NA
TGTGCCAGCAGCCCAGCGGGTAGCGGAACATACAATGAGCAGTTCTTC
CASSPAGSGTYNEQFF
>TRBD2|TRBV15|TRBJ2-7|NA
TGTGCCACCAAAACCAGGGAGGGGACCTACGAGCAGTACTTC
CATKTREGTYEQYF
>TRBD1|TRBV9|TRBJ1-1|NA
TGTGCCAGCAGCGCCCCAGACAGGGGCCCCACTGAAGCTTTCTTT
CASSAPDRGPTEAFF
>TRBD1|TRBV19|TRBJ2-3|NA
TGTGCCAGTAAGTCTCAGACAGGGGGAATCACAGATACGCAGTATTTT
CASKSQTGGITDTQYF
>NA|TRBV19|TRBJ1-4|NA
TGTGCCAGTAGTATAAGAGGGTCGGAAAAACTGTTTTTT
CASSIRGSEKLFF
>NA|TRBV3-1/TRBV3-2|TRBJ1-3|NA
TGTGCCAGCAGTACGGGACACATCTCTGGAAACACCATATATTTT
CASSTGHISGNTIYF
>NA|TRBV6-1|TRBJ2-2|few
TGTGCCAGCAGCGAACTCAGCACCGGGGAGCTGTTTTTT
CASSELSTGELFF
>NA|TRBV2|TRBJ2-1|NA
TGTGCCAGCAGTGGACAGGACAAGTTAATAAATGAGCAGTTCTTC
CASSGQDKLINEQFF
>NA|TRBV6-5|TRBJ1-5|NA
TGTGCCAGCCGAGTTGACTACAGGGTTGGACAGCCCCAGCATTTT
CASRVDYRVGQPQHF
>TRBD2|TRBV28|TRBJ2-7|NA
TGTGCCGCCCGTTCAGCGGGAGGTTCCTACGAGCAGTACTTC
CAARSAGGSYEQYF
>NA|TRBV6-5|TRBJ1-4|once
TGTGCCAGCAGTTACGCGGGATACGATGAAAAACTGTTTTTT
CASSYAGYDEKLFF
>NA|TRBV18|TRBJ1-3|once
TGTGCCAGCTCACCTCCAGGAAATACTGGAAACACCATATATTTT
CASSPPGNTGNTIYF
>TRBD2|TRBV7-2|TRBJ2-5|NA
TGTGCCAGCAGCTCCGGGACTAGCGGGAGGGGAGAGACCCAGTACTTC
CASSSGTSGRGETQYF
>NA|TRBV7-3|TRBJ2-2|NA
TGTGCCAGCGCGGTAGCCGGGGTGGAGGGGGAGCTGTTTTTT
CASAVAGVEGELFF
>NA|TRBV2|TRBJ2-5|few
TGTGCCAGCAGTCGCGCCCCGGGGGAGACCCAGTACTTC
CASSRAPGETQYF
>TRBD1|TRBV4-1|TRBJ2-7|NA
TGCGCCAGCAGCCAAGCCGGGACAGCCTCCTACGAGCTGTACTTC
CASSQAGTASYELYF
>NA|TRBV19|TRBJ1-1|NA
TGTGCCAGTAGTATTGGAGTATCATCTGAAGCTTTCTTT
CASSIGVSSEAFF
>NA|TRBV20-1|TRBJ2-7|NA
TGCAGTGCTTGGTCCGGCTACGAGCAGTACTTC
CSAWSGYEQYF
>TRBD1|TRBV25-1|TRBJ1-1|once
TGTGCCAGCAGCGACGACGGGACAGGGCTCACTGAAGCTTTCTTT
CASSDDGTGLTEAFF
>NA|TRBV28|TRBJ2-1|NA
TGTGCCACCAACCGGGAGTCGAGTTACAATGAGCAGTTCTTC
CATNRESSYNEQFF
>NA|TRBV5-1|TRBJ1-4|NA
TGCGCCAGCAGCTTAGGTACAGGCACAGAAGGTGAAAAACTGTTTTTT
CASSLGTGTEGEKLFF
>NA|TRBV19|TRBJ1-1|NA
TGTGCCAGTAGGTCAGGAGCCGCGGGCACTGAAGCTTTCTTT
CASRSGAAGTEAFF
>NA|TRBV7-9|TRBJ1-1|NA
TGTGCCAGCAGCATTAGTGTCTACACAGGGCGTGAAGCTTTCTTT
CASSISVYTGREAFF
>TRBD1|TRBV6-5|TRBJ1-1|NA
TGTGCCAGCGGAGACAGGGAGAACACTGAAGCTTTCTTT
CASGDRENTEAFF
>TRBD2|TRBV3-1/TRBV3-2|TRBJ2-5|NA
TGTGCCAGCAGCGGGGGGGAAGAGACCCAGTACTTC
CASSGGEETQYF
>NA|TRBV4-1|TRBJ1-2|NA
TGCGCCAGCAGCCAAGGGGGGGTGGGGGTTGACTATGGCTACACCTTC
CASSQGGVGVDYGYTF
>TRBD1|TRBV2|TRBJ1-5|NA
TGTGCCAGCAGTGCAGGGGGCCCGGTAAATCAGCCCCAGCATTTT
CASSAGGPVNQPQHF
>NA|TRBV5-1|TRBJ1-5|NA
TGCGCCAGCAGCCCTAGTGGCAGGGAAGGGCCCCAGCATTTT
CASSPSGREGPQHF
>NA|TRBV28|TRBJ2-3|NA
TGTGCCAGCATGTCCGGGTTTACGGCTGGCACAGATACGCAGTATTTT
CASMSGFTAGTDTQYF
>TRBD2|TRBV11-3|TRBJ2-6|NA
TGTGCCAGCAGCTTAAGCGGGAGGGCCGGCTCTGGGGCCAACGTCCTGACTTTC
CASSLSGRAGSGANVLTF
>TRBD1|TRBV11-1|TRBJ1-1|few
TGTGCCAGCAGCCCTGGACAGGGGGCCAGAGCTTTCTTT
CASSPGQGARAFF
>NA|TRBV3-1/TRBV3-2|TRBJ1-1|NA
TGTGCCAGCAGCCATCGTGCCCAGGGCCCTTCAGCTTTCTTT
CASSHRAQGPSAFF
>NA|TRBV18|TRBJ2-5|NA
TGTGCCAGCTCACCACTACAGGGAAGGGAAGAGACCCAGTACTTC
CASSPLQGREETQYF
>NA|TRBV5-1|TRBJ2-3|NA
TGCGCCAGCAGCTCTACTACTAGCACAGATACGCAGTATTTT
CASSSTTSTDTQYF
>NA|TRBV19|TRBJ1-2|NA
TGTGCCAGTAGTATCGTAGGGGTGGACTATGGCTACACCTTC
CASSIVGVDYGYTF
>TRBD1|TRBV7-8|TRBJ2-7|NA
TGTGCCAGCAGCTCCGCGACAGGGGTCGTTGAAGAGCAGTACTTC
CASSSATGVVEEQYF
>TRBD1|TRBV15|TRBJ2-5|NA
TGTGCCACCAGCGAAGGAAGGGGGCGAAGCTCGGAGACCCAGTACTTC
CATSEGRGRSSETQYF
>NA|TRBV6-2/TRBV6-3|TRBJ2-1|NA
TGTGCCAGCAGTCGGAGTTCGAATGAGCAGTTCTTC
CASSRSSNEQFF
>NA|TRBV6-5|TRBJ1-5|NA
TGTGCCAGCAGCTTTCAGCCCCAGCATTTT
CASSFQPQHF
>TRBD1|TRBV5-6|TRBJ1-2|NA
TGTGCCAGCAGCTCACACAGGGGTTCGGTAGGCTACACCTTC
CASSSHRGSVGYTF